The 29 T cell receptor beta chains below were found in one sample sequenced in a study of blood T cell repertoires in COVID-19. Generated by immunoSEQ multiplex PCR, the TCRdb table keeps only in-frame clones and is missing some. The data contain some 260,000 clones, 82% of them singletons. Specimen: peripheral blood. These receptors were obtained from a woman younger than 30 with acute or convalescent COVID-19.

The chain couples TRBV5-1 to TRBJ1-1; D unresolved. CDR1 and CDR2 (germline): SGHRS, YFSETQ. Trimming removed 0 bases at V and 3 bases at J, with 9 bases between. The CDR3 loop spans 14 amino acids. CDR3 nucleotide sequence: TGCGCCAGCAGCTTGGCAGGCGGGTACACTGAAGCTTTCTTT. Translation: CASSLAGGYTEAFF.

The chain combines TRBV21-1 with TRBJ2-7; the table names TRBD2, a call not compared with the DNA. TRBV21-1 is a pseudogene locus. CDR3 length equals 15 residues. This CDR3 is CASSTTGSQYYEQYF. CDR3 DNA: TGTGCCAGCAGCACAACCGGGAGCCAATACTACGAGCAGTACTTC.

This sequence joins TRBV6-5 and TRBJ2-2, with D unresolved. The V gene lost 2 bases and the J gene lost 4 bases, with 11 bases spanning the gap. The CDR3 extends over 15 amino acids. Germline V gene data show CDR1 as MNHEY and CDR2 as SVGAGI. CDR3 coding DNA: TGTGCCAGCAGTTACGAAGGCGGTCCCACCGGGGAGCTGTTTTTT. It encodes CASSYEGGPTGELFF.

This clone has just a few counts. The V and J genes are TRBV19 and TRBJ2-7; D is unresolved. V lost 7 bases and J lost 0, with 7 bases in between. This CDR3 is built from 12 residues. The germline CDR1 and CDR2 sequences are LNHDA and SQIVND (reference sequence). This CDR3 reads CASIGSSYEQYF. CDR3 bases: TGTGCCAGTATTGGCAGCTCCTACGAGCAGTACTTC.

The chain recombines TRBV27 with TRBJ2-2; D unclear. Germline CDR1 MNHEY, CDR2 SMNVEV (reference sequence). Between the trimmed V and J ends, which lost 2 bases and 0 bases, there was a span of 4 bases. The CDR3 spans 14 residues. CDR3 sequence reads: CASSLSANTGELFF. In DNA, the CDR3 is TGTGCCAGCAGTTTAAGCGCGAACACCGGGGAGCTGTTTTTT.

This clone was seen only once. The genes are TRBV6-6 and TRBJ1-2, with D maybe TRBD1 (5 bases). Germline loops: CDR1 MNHNY, CDR2 SVGAGI (reference sequence). This CDR3 is built from 15 residues. The V end lost 2 bases, the J end lost 4 bases, and 14 bases lay between the germline ends. The CDR3 region has the DNA TGTGCCAGCAGTTACGGGCCAGGGAATTCCTATGGCTACACCTTC. Its protein is CASSYGPGNSYGYTF.

V usage is TRBV7-9 and J usage is TRBJ1-1, with 10 nucleotides matching TRBD1. Germline V gene lookup returns CDR1 SEHNR and CDR2 FQNEAQ (reference sequence). The CDR3 covers 14 residues. Losses at the gene ends were 4 bases for V and 3 bases for J; bases not matched to a gene: 2. The CDR3 nucleotides are TGTGCCAGCAGCTCCGGGACAGGGGACACTGAAGCTTTCTTT. It is translated as CASSSGTGDTEAFF.

The V and J genes are TRBV7-9 and TRBJ1-5; TRBD1 aligns across 7 bases. J gave up 4 bases and V 5 bases, and 8 bases lay outside the gene matches. The V gene's germline CDR1 is SEHNR and CDR2 FQNEAQ (reference sequence). CDR3 size: 15 residues. The CDR3 bases are TGTGCCAGCAGCCCAGGGACAGCTGAGAATCAGCCCCAGCATTTT. It specifies CASSPGTAENQPQHF.

The chain is built from TRBV6-5 and TRBJ2-7, with 10 bases matching TRBD1. Per germline, CDR1 MNHEY and CDR2 SVGAGI. The ends lost 0 bases at V and 7 bases at J; junction bases unmatched: 6. This CDR3 is 15 amino acids long. CDR3 nucleotides: TGTGCCAGCAGTTACTCGGGGACAGGGGATCTTGAGCAGTACTTC. This sequence encodes CASSYSGTGDLEQYF.

This clone was picked up many times. Sequence at one end of the junction differs from germline and may be a read error. The V gene is TRBV7-7, the J gene TRBJ2-3, with TRBD1 as a possible D gene (5 bases). The germline V gene has CDR1 SSHAT and CDR2 FNYEAQ (reference sequence). This CDR3 spans 15 amino acids. CDR3 sequence: CASSLGDSSTDTQYF. The CDR3 DNA reads as TGTGCTAGCAGCTTAGGAGACAGTAGCACAGATACGCAGTATTTT.

About this clone: One junction end disagrees with the germline gene, perhaps due to a read error. The V gene is TRBV28, the J gene TRBJ1-5, with 9 nucleotides matching TRBD1. The CDR3 is 17 residues long. Germline CDR1 MDHEN, CDR2 SYDVKM. CDR3 protein: CASSRGTGFAGNQPQHF. In DNA, the CDR3 is TGTGCCAGCAGCCGCGGGACAGGGTTCGCAGGCAATCAGCCACAGCATTTT.

This clone has a handful of counts. V is TRBV27 and J is TRBJ1-6; 8 bases line up with TRBD1. Losses at the gene ends were 5 bases for V and 10 bases for J; bases not matched to a gene: 4. The CDR3 extends over 13 amino acids. Germline loops: CDR1 MNHEY, CDR2 SMNVEV (reference sequence). The CDR3 DNA reads TGTGCCAGCAGTGGACAGGGCGTGTCACCCCTCCACTTT. It is translated as CASSGQGVSPLHF.

The V call is TRBV29-1, the J call TRBJ2-5, with 7 nucleotides matching TRBD2. CDR1 and CDR2 (germline): SQVTM, ANQGSEA. V dropped 6 bases and J dropped 2; count of bases not matched to a gene: 3. The CDR3 is 12 residues long. The CDR3 DNA is TGCAGCGTGGGACTACATCAAGAGACCCAGTACTTC. This encodes CSVGLHQETQYF.

Regarding this clone: A much larger clone lies a single base off, so this may be a read error. The rearrangement links TRBV5-5 to TRBJ1-1; possibly TRBD1 for D (5 bases). The V gene lost 4 bases and the J gene lost 1 base, with 8 bases spanning the gap. Per the germline V gene, CDR1 is SGHKS and CDR2 is YYEKEE (reference sequence). The CDR3 is 13 residues long. This CDR3 is CASSIDRNTEAFF. The CDR3, as DNA: TGTGCCAGCAGCATAGACAGGAACACTGAAGCTTTCTTT.

The chain links TRBV28 to TRBJ2-3, with 9 bases matching TRBD1. CDR1 and CDR2 from the germline V gene are MDHEN and SYDVKM. J gave up 4 bases and V 6 bases, and 5 bases lay outside the gene matches. CDR3 length equals 14 residues. The DNA for the CDR3 is TGTGCCAGCAGCCGGACAGGGGCCCCAGATACGCAGTATTTT. As protein: CASSRTGAPDTQYF. Full variable domain (rest looked up from reference TRBV28 and TRBJ2-3): DVKVTQSSRYLVKRTGEKVFLECVQDMDHENMFWYRQDPGLGLRLIYFSYDVKMKEKGDIPEGYSVSREKKERFSLILESASTNQTSMYLCASSRTGAPDTQYFGPGTRLTVL.

The chain joins TRBV30 to TRBJ2-1; 7 bases fit TRBD1. CDR3 length equals 14 residues. The V and J ends lost 5 bases and 3 bases, in that order; junction bases with no gene match: 7. Germline lookup yields CDR1 GTSNPN and CDR2 SVGIG (reference sequence). The CDR3 protein is CAWWTGLLYNEQFF. DNA of the CDR3: TGTGCCTGGTGGACAGGCCTACTCTACAATGAGCAGTTCTTC.

The chain has TRBV6-1 and TRBJ1-1; the D is unclear. The germline V gene encodes CDR1 MNHNS and CDR2 SASEGT. The V end was cut by 3 bases, the J end by 3 bases, with 8 bases between. The CDR3 sequence is 13 residues long. The CDR3 loop is CASSDPGYTEAFF. The CDR3 bases are TGTGCCAGCAGTGATCCGGGGTACACTGAAGCTTTCTTT.

The chain has TRBV2 and TRBJ1-5; the D gene is possibly TRBD1 (6 bases). This CDR3 has 13 residues. Trimming stripped 7 bases from V and 5 bases from J, with 12 bases between. Germline V CDR1 and CDR2: SNHLY, FYNNEI. CDR3 DNA: TGTGCCAGCACCACGGACAGCTATCAGCCCCAGCATTTT. This translates into CASTTDSYQPQHF.

Of note for this clone: Other DNA sequences in the sample encode the same CDR3. The chain links TRBV19 to TRBJ1-3; D not resolved. Germline CDR1 reads LNHDA; CDR2 reads SQIVND (reference sequence). V was trimmed by 1 base and J by 2 bases, leaving 6 bases between them. The CDR3 totals 14 residues. CDR3 sequence (DNA): TGTGCCAGTAGTATAGGGCGGCCTGGAAACACCATATATTTT. Its translation: CASSIGRPGNTIYF. Variable domain in full (rest from reference TRBV19 and TRBJ1-3): DGGITQSPKYLFRKEGQNVTLSCEQNLNHDAMYWYRQDPGQGLRLIYYSQIVNDFQKGDIAEGYSVSREKKESFPLTVTSAQKNPTAFYLCASSIGRPGNTIYFGEGSWLTVV.

The chain employs TRBV18 and TRBJ2-3; 13 nucleotides agree with TRBD2. This CDR3 is built from 17 residues. Germline values: CDR1 KGHSH, CDR2 LQKENI. The V gene end was trimmed by 3 bases and the J gene end by 0 bases; junction bases not matched to a gene: 3. The CDR3 bases are TGTGCCAGCTCACCGGGGACTAGCGGGGCCAGCACAGATACGCAGTATTTT. Residues: CASSPGTSGASTDTQYF.

The chain links TRBV29-1 to TRBJ2-1, with D possibly TRBD2 on 5 matching bases. The CDR3 has 13 residues. Trimming removed 6 bases from V and 0 bases from J, with 9 bases in between. Germline V CDR1 and CDR2: SQVTM, ANQGSEA. The CDR3 DNA follows: TGCAGCGTCGGACTCTCCTCCTACAATGAGCAGTTCTTC. It specifies CSVGLSSYNEQFF.

The CDR3 DNA reads TGTGCCAGCAGTCCCCCGGGGGGAAGGGGAGGAAACACCATATATTTT. Encoded protein: CASSPPGGRGGNTIYF. This chain connects TRBV6-6 to TRBJ1-3, with a weak D call TRBD1 (5 bases). The length of the CDR3 is 16 residues. V shed 5 bases and J shed 4 bases, with 18 bases lying between them. CDR1 is MNHNY, CDR2 SVGAGI, per germline (reference sequence).

A single count supports this clone. The V gene is TRBV27, the J gene TRBJ1-5; D is perhaps TRBD1 (5 bases). Between the trimmed V and J ends, which lost 4 bases and 7 bases, there was a span of 17 bases. CDR1 and CDR2 from the germline V gene are MNHEY and SMNVEV (reference sequence). The CDR3 runs 15 residues. Here the CDR3 DNA reads TGTGCCAGCAGTTCTTACGGGGGTACGGTGCAGCCCCAGCATTTT. This gives the protein CASSSYGGTVQPQHF.

This rearrangement joins TRBV12-3 or TRBV12-4 to TRBJ1-1; TRBD1 is a possible D gene (6 bases). The ends were cut back, 10 bases at V and 1 base at J, with 13 bases in the middle. The CDR3 is 13 amino acids. The CDR3, as DNA: TGTGCCACCAGGGACATCCAGAACACTGAAGCTTTCTTT. It translates to CATRDIQNTEAFF.

This clone has more than one count but fewer than ten. The chain recombines TRBV18 with TRBJ1-6, with TRBD1 matching 9 bases. The CDR3 has 15 amino acids. CDR1 KGHSH and CDR2 LQKENI come from the germline V gene. V dropped 4 bases and J dropped 10; count of bases not matched to a gene: 8. The CDR3: CASSQGTGSGSPLHF. As DNA, the CDR3 is TGTGCCAGCTCACAGGGGACAGGGTCTGGATCACCCCTCCACTTT. Combining the CDR3 with reference TRBV18 and TRBJ1-6 gives the whole variable domain NAGVMQNPRHLVRRRGQEARLRCSPMKGHSHVYWYRQLPEEGLKFMVYLQKENIIDESGMPKERFSAEFPKEGPSILRIQQVVRGDSAAYFCASSQGTGSGSPLHFGNGTRLTVT.

This clone was seen a few times. The V call is TRBV2, the J call TRBJ1-5, with 7 bases fitting TRBD1. CDR1 SNHLY and CDR2 FYNNEI come from the germline V gene. The CDR3 contains 17 residues. Trimming removed 6 bases from V and 6 bases from J; junction bases left unmatched: 17. The CDR3 bases are TGTGCCAGCAGCCACATTTTTAGGACAGGTGCTGGTCAGCCCCAGCATTTT. Protein sequence: CASSHIFRTGAGQPQHF.

This clone appeared once. The J gene is TRBJ1-1, the V gene TRBV6-5; D gene unclear. Per the germline V gene, CDR1 is MNHEY and CDR2 is SVGAGI. V lost 8 bases to trimming and J lost 1 base, with 14 bases between them. This CDR3 spans 14 amino acids. In DNA form, the CDR3 reads TGTGCCAGCGGGCCCCAAGACCAGAACACTGAAGCTTTCTTT. Translation: CASGPQDQNTEAFF.

This clone was seen more than once but under ten times. The chain joins TRBV9 to TRBJ1-5, with 10 bases lining up with TRBD1. The CDR3 loop spans 15 amino acids. The germline V gene has CDR1 SGDLS and CDR2 YYNGEE. J lost 3 bases, V lost 2 bases, and 2 bases had no gene match. CDR3 protein: CASSVGQGLNQPQHF. The CDR3 DNA follows: TGTGCCAGCAGCGTGGGACAGGGGCTCAATCAGCCCCAGCATTTT. Looking up the rest from reference TRBV9 and TRBJ1-5 gives the full variable domain: DSGVTQTPKHLITATGQRVTLRCSPRSGDLSVYWYQQSLDQGLQFLIQYYNGEERAKGNILERFSAQQFPDLHSELNLSSLELGDSALYFCASSVGQGLNQPQHFGDGTRLSIL.

V and J are TRBV5-4 and TRBJ2-1, with 9 nucleotides matching TRBD1. The trim removed 3 bases at V and 8 bases at J, leaving 6 bases unmatched. CDR3 size: 14 residues. From germline, CDR1 is SGHNT and CDR2 YYREEE (reference sequence). This CDR3 is CASSWGQGVDEQFF. CDR3 DNA sequence: TGTGCCAGCAGCTGGGGACAGGGTGTAGATGAGCAGTTCTTC.